The 11 T cell receptor beta chains presented below share a single source sample, sequenced in a study of CD8 T cells in ankylosing spondylitis. MiXCR was run by TCRdb on the 5' RACE reads, yielding one entry per CDR3 protein. The data show 340,000 or so distinct CDR3 sequences, roughly 15% seen once. Input material: blood, either unsorted or a sorted T cell fraction (not recorded which). Source of these receptors: a male donor with ankylosing spondylitis or in good health (not recorded which).

This clonotype was observed a handful of times. The chain combines TRBV30 with TRBJ1-2; 8 bases map to TRBD1. The CDR3 extends over 12 amino acids. Germline V lookup: CDR1 GTSNPN, CDR2 SVGIG (reference sequence). Trimming took 7 bases from V and 6 from J; bases not matched to a gene: 7. The CDR3 sequence: CAFMTGVDGYTF. CDR3 coding DNA: TGTGCCTTCATGACAGGGGTAGATGGCTACACCTTC. Full variable domain (rest looked up from reference TRBV30 and TRBJ1-2): SQTIHQWPATLVQPVGSPLSLECTVEGTSNPNLYWYRQAAGRGLQLLFYSVGIGQISSEVPQNLSASRPQDRQFILSSKKLLLSDSGFYLCAFMTGVDGYTFGSGTRLTVV.

This clonotype was picked up many times. J is TRBJ1-1 and V is TRBV12-3 or TRBV12-4; the D gene is possibly TRBD1 (6 bases). The CDR3 is made up of 14 amino acids. The ends were cut back, 7 bases at V and 4 bases at J, with 16 bases in the middle. The CDR3 DNA reads TGTGCCAGCATAAAGGGGGGATGGGGCACTGAAGCTTTCTTT. Translated, it gives CASIKGGWGTEAFF.

There are many counts of this clonotype. The gene calls are TRBV2 and TRBJ1-1, with D unresolved. The germline V gene has CDR1 SNHLY and CDR2 FYNNEI. CDR3 length equals 13 residues. V was clipped by 2 bases and J by 3 bases, with 7 bases between them. For the CDR3, the DNA is TGTGCCAGCAGTGAAAGTCATGACACTGAAGCTTTCTTT. As protein: CASSESHDTEAFF. Full variable domain (remainder filled in from reference TRBV2 and TRBJ1-1): EPEVTQTPSHQVTQMGQEVILRCVPISNHLYFYWYRQILGQKVEFLVSFYNNEISEKSEIFDDQFSVERPDGSNFTLKIRSTKLEDSAMYFCASSESHDTEAFFGQGTRLTVV.

The CDR3 DNA reads as TGCAGCGCTCGGGGGGACAGGGAAGGAGAAAAACTGTTTTTT. Protein sequence: CSARGDREGEKLFF. The chain recombines TRBV29-1 with TRBJ1-4; 9 bases map to TRBD1. The germline V gene encodes CDR1 SQVTM and CDR2 ANQGSEA. This CDR3 spans 14 amino acids. J lost 8 bases, V lost 7 bases, and 11 bases had no gene match.

This clonotype was detected only a few times. The chain recombines TRBV6-2 or TRBV6-3 with TRBJ2-3; D is possibly TRBD1 or TRBD2 (5 bases each). This CDR3 comprises 18 residues. The germline V gene encodes CDR1 MNHEY and CDR2 SVGEGT. V was cut by 0 bases and J by 2 bases, with 18 bases left in between. The CDR3 DNA reads as TGTGCCAGCAGTTACTCGGGCCCTGGGACCTCCCTCACAGATACGCAGTATTTT. Translation: CASSYSGPGTSLTDTQYF.

This clonotype was observed a handful of times. V usage is TRBV20-1 and J usage is TRBJ1-3; TRBD1 matches at 7 bases. The CDR3 runs to 13 residues. Looked up from germline, CDR1 is DFQATT and CDR2 is SNEGSKA (reference sequence). With V trimmed by 5 bases and J by 4 bases, 5 bases remained unmatched. For the CDR3, the DNA is TGCAGTGCTGCGGGACAGTCAGGAAACACCATATATTTT. This sequence encodes CSAAGQSGNTIYF.

This clonotype was seen a few times. The V gene is TRBV12-3 or TRBV12-4, the J gene TRBJ2-5, with 8 bases matching TRBD1. The V gene end was trimmed by 5 bases and the J gene end by 5 bases; junction bases not matched to a gene: 13. The CDR3 is made up of 16 amino acids. The CDR3 DNA reads TGTGCCAGCAGTCCACAGGGGGGAAGAACGAGGGAGACCCAGTACTTC. Its protein product is CASSPQGGRTRETQYF.

This rearrangement joins TRBV5-6 to TRBJ2-1; 10 nucleotides line up with TRBD2. The CDR3 consists of 15 residues. The J segment lost 4 bases and the V segment lost 4 bases, leaving 5 bases of the junction unmatched. Germline V gene lookup returns CDR1 SGHDT and CDR2 YYEEEE. Here the CDR3 DNA reads TGTGCCAGCAGCCCGGGACTAGCGCATTACAATGAGCAGTTCTTC. Protein sequence: CASSPGLAHYNEQFF.

This clonotype was detected a few times. The V call is TRBV10-3, the J call TRBJ2-1; 11 bases are a match to TRBD2. Germline CDR1 ENHRY, CDR2 SYGVKD. The CDR3 is made up of 14 amino acids. V lost 10 bases and J lost 7; bases outside the gene matches: 9. CDR3 nucleotides: TGTGCCACAGGGACTAGCGGAGGGGGTAATGAGCAGTTCTTC. Translated, it gives CATGTSGGGNEQFF.

The chain is built from TRBV6-7 and TRBJ2-3; TRBD2 matches at 10 bases. TRBV6-7 is an ORF for which the function is uncertain. The CDR3 covers 20 residues. Trimming removed 4 bases from V and 2 bases from J; junction bases left unmatched: 18. As DNA, the CDR3 is TGTGCCAGCAGTTCCATCCCTCCTTCTTGGACTAGCGGAAACACAGATACGCAGTATTTT. Translated, it gives CASSSIPPSWTSGNTDTQYF.

The chain combines TRBV12-3 or TRBV12-4 with TRBJ2-1, with 9 bases aligning to TRBD1. The CDR3 contains 16 residues. V lost 5 bases, J lost 2 bases, and 7 bases stayed unmatched. The CDR3 DNA reads TGTGCCAGCAGTCCCTCTCACAGGGGGCCCTACAATGAGCAGTTCTTC. It is translated as CASSPSHRGPYNEQFF.